These T cell receptor beta chains were read from a single sample in a study of CD8 T cells in Susac syndrome. One entry per CDR3 protein results from TCRdb running MiXCR on the immunoSEQ multiplex PCR reads. The table has about 200,000 distinct CDR3 sequences, roughly 96% seen once. Material for sequencing was CD4+ T cells from PBMCs. Receptor source: a human donor in good health. CDR3s include the opening cysteine and the closing phenylalanine or tryptophan. Fields, in order: V gene, J gene, D gene, clone size, CDR3 DNA, CDR3 protein. D genes are given only for firm matches. For some rows the clone size is stated as once, few or many, or as a class when expanded; others skip it.

V gene: TRBV12-3/TRBV12-4
J gene: TRBJ2-4
D gene: -
clone size: -
CDR3 DNA: -
CDR3 protein: CASSSSRQGNIQYF

V gene: TRBV11-2
J gene: TRBJ2-6
D gene: -
clone size: -
CDR3 DNA: TGTGCCAGCAGCTTTATGGGGATCTCTGGGGCCAACGTCCTGACTTTC
CDR3 protein: CASSFMGISGANVLTF

V gene: TRBV23-1
J gene: TRBJ2-1
D gene: TRBD2
clone size: -
CDR3 DNA: TGCGCCAGCCGCGGGGTTCTAGCGGGGGGACTCCACTCCTACAATGAGCAGTTCTTC
CDR3 protein: CASRGVLAGGLHSYNEQFF

V gene: TRBV4-1
J gene: TRBJ2-1
D gene: -
clone size: -
CDR3 DNA: TGCGCCAGCAACATTCCGTTCCCCCCCAACAATGAGCAGTTCTTC
CDR3 protein: CASNIPFPPNNEQFF

V gene: TRBV3-1
J gene: TRBJ1-1
D gene: TRBD1
clone size: -
CDR3 DNA: TGTGCCAGCAGCCAAACCAGGGGGGACACTGAAGCTTTCTTT
CDR3 protein: CASSQTRGDTEAFF

V gene: TRBV7-2
J gene: TRBJ1-5
D gene: -
clone size: -
CDR3 DNA: TGTGCCAGCAGCTTAGCGGCCCGTACCGATCAGCCCCAGCATTTT
CDR3 protein: CASSLAARTDQPQHF

V gene: TRBV7-2
J gene: TRBJ1-2
D gene: -
clone size: -
CDR3 DNA: TGTGCCAGCAGAACAGGACCTTTAGGTGGCTACACCTTC
CDR3 protein: CASRTGPLGGYTF

V gene: TRBV6-5
J gene: TRBJ1-5
D gene: TRBD1
clone size: -
CDR3 DNA: TGTGCCAGCGCGGGACAGGGGGAGAAGCCCCAGCATTTT
CDR3 protein: CASAGQGEKPQHF

V gene: TRBV9
J gene: TRBJ2-3
D gene: -
clone size: once
CDR3 DNA: TGTGCCAGCAGGGAGAGCGGGAGCACAGATACGCAGTATTTT
CDR3 protein: CASRESGSTDTQYF

V gene: TRBV6-5
J gene: TRBJ1-2
D gene: -
clone size: once
CDR3 DNA: TGTGCCAGCAGATCAACAGGGTCGGGGGGCTACACCTTC
CDR3 protein: CASRSTGSGGYTF

V gene: TRBV11-2
J gene: TRBJ1-2
D gene: -
clone size: -
CDR3 DNA: TGTGCCAGCAGCCCACGGCCCGGAAACTATGGCTACACCTTC
CDR3 protein: CASSPRPGNYGYTF

V gene: TRBV20-1
J gene: TRBJ2-2
D gene: TRBD2
clone size: -
CDR3 DNA: TGCAGTGCCCCGACTAGCGGGAGTTCCGGGGAGCTGTTTTTT
CDR3 protein: CSAPTSGSSGELFF

V gene: TRBV20-1
J gene: TRBJ1-1
D gene: TRBD1
clone size: -
CDR3 DNA: TGCAGTGCTTGGACAGGGCGTGACACTGAAGCTTTCTTT
CDR3 protein: CSAWTGRDTEAFF

V gene: TRBV20-1
J gene: TRBJ2-5
D gene: -
clone size: -
CDR3 DNA: TGCAGTGCTTCCTTCCCAGATGGTGCGGAGACCCAGTACTTC
CDR3 protein: CSASFPDGAETQYF

V gene: TRBV25-1
J gene: TRBJ1-1
D gene: -
clone size: -
CDR3 DNA: TGTGCCAGCAGTCGGGGGGTTCGACCTGAAGCTTTCTTT
CDR3 protein: CASSRGVRPEAFF

V gene: TRBV5-4
J gene: TRBJ2-2
D gene: TRBD1
clone size: -
CDR3 DNA: TGTGCCAGCATGGGGACAGGGCGCACCGGGGAGCTGTTTTTT
CDR3 protein: CASMGTGRTGELFF

V gene: TRBV6-6
J gene: TRBJ1-5
D gene: -
clone size: -
CDR3 DNA: TGTGCCAGCAGGCCCGGGGCCGTAGGCCAGCCCCAGCATTTT
CDR3 protein: CASRPGAVGQPQHF

V gene: TRBV20-1
J gene: TRBJ1-5
D gene: -
clone size: -
CDR3 DNA: TGCAGTGCTAGAGAGGGTGGCAGCAATCAGCCCCAGCATTTT
CDR3 protein: CSAREGGSNQPQHF

V gene: TRBV5-1
J gene: TRBJ2-5
D gene: TRBD1
clone size: -
CDR3 DNA: TGCGCCAGCAGCTTCGGGACAGTACAAGAGACCCAGTACTTC
CDR3 protein: CASSFGTVQETQYF

V gene: TRBV24-1
J gene: TRBJ1-5
D gene: -
clone size: -
CDR3 DNA: TGTGCCACCAGTGATTTGCAAGATCAGCCCCAGCATTTT
CDR3 protein: CATSDLQDQPQHF

V gene: TRBV7-2
J gene: TRBJ1-1
D gene: TRBD1
clone size: -
CDR3 DNA: TGTGCCAGCAGCTTAGGTCCAGGGGGAGCTTTCTTT
CDR3 protein: CASSLGPGGAFF

V gene: TRBV6-5
J gene: TRBJ1-2
D gene: TRBD1
clone size: -
CDR3 DNA: TGTGCCAGCAGTTATGGACAGGGGGGTGGCTACACCTTC
CDR3 protein: CASSYGQGGGYTF

V gene: TRBV3-1
J gene: TRBJ2-2
D gene: -
clone size: -
CDR3 DNA: TGTGCCAGCAGCCAGGAGCTTACCGGGGAGCTGTTTTTT
CDR3 protein: CASSQELTGELFF

V gene: TRBV20-1
J gene: TRBJ2-3
D gene: -
clone size: -
CDR3 DNA: TGCAGTGCTAGAACCCGGGGGCGGGCAGATACGCAGTATTTT
CDR3 protein: CSARTRGRADTQYF

V gene: TRBV11-2
J gene: TRBJ1-1
D gene: -
clone size: -
CDR3 DNA: TGTGCCAGCAGCTTATCCATGAACACTGAAGCTTTCTTT
CDR3 protein: CASSLSMNTEAFF

V gene: TRBV7-3
J gene: TRBJ2-1
D gene: -
clone size: -
CDR3 DNA: TGTGCCAGCAGCTTCCTCGGCGGGAAACGGGATGAGCAGTTCTTC
CDR3 protein: CASSFLGGKRDEQFF

V gene: TRBV30
J gene: TRBJ2-6
D gene: -
clone size: -
CDR3 DNA: TGTGCCTGGAGTGTACCCGGGTCTGGGGCCAACGTCCTGACTTTC
CDR3 protein: CAWSVPGSGANVLTF

V gene: TRBV14
J gene: TRBJ1-2
D gene: -
clone size: once
CDR3 DNA: TGTGCCAGCAGCCAATCGGAGGGTAGCGGCTACACCTTC
CDR3 protein: CASSQSEGSGYTF

V gene: TRBV3-1
J gene: TRBJ2-6
D gene: -
clone size: once
CDR3 DNA: TGTGCCAGCAGCCTCGAGGGACATACCAACGTCCTGACTTTC
CDR3 protein: CASSLEGHTNVLTF

V gene: TRBV5-1
J gene: TRBJ1-1
D gene: -
clone size: -
CDR3 DNA: TGCGCCAGCAGCACAACGACACTTCTGAACACTGAAGCTTTCTTT
CDR3 protein: CASSTTTLLNTEAFF

V gene: TRBV29-1
J gene: TRBJ2-3
D gene: -
clone size: -
CDR3 DNA: TGCAGCGTCTCGGGCGGGGTCTTACGCACAGATACGCAGTATTTT
CDR3 protein: CSVSGGVLRTDTQYF

V gene: TRBV29-1
J gene: TRBJ1-2
D gene: TRBD1
clone size: -
CDR3 DNA: TGCAGCGTAAAAGAGGGGGCGTGGATCTATGGCTACACCTTC
CDR3 protein: CSVKEGAWIYGYTF

V gene: TRBV5-4
J gene: TRBJ2-3
D gene: -
clone size: -
CDR3 DNA: TGTGCCAGCAGCTTGTACGTGGATGATACGCAGTATTTT
CDR3 protein: CASSLYVDDTQYF

V gene: TRBV5-6
J gene: TRBJ2-1
D gene: TRBD2
clone size: -
CDR3 DNA: TGTGCCAGCAGCTACACCGCTAGCGGGGCCCACAATGAGCAGTTCTTC
CDR3 protein: CASSYTASGAHNEQFF

V gene: TRBV12-3/TRBV12-4
J gene: TRBJ2-1
D gene: -
clone size: -
CDR3 DNA: TGTGCCAGCAGCACAGGGCGCGATGAGCAGTTCTTC
CDR3 protein: CASSTGRDEQFF

V gene: TRBV24-1
J gene: TRBJ2-3
D gene: -
clone size: -
CDR3 DNA: TGTGCCACCAGTGATTTAGGCTTCGGAGATACGCAGTATTTT
CDR3 protein: CATSDLGFGDTQYF

V gene: TRBV24-1
J gene: TRBJ2-3
D gene: -
clone size: -
CDR3 DNA: TGTGCCACCAGTGATCCTATAACAGATACGCAGTATTTT
CDR3 protein: CATSDPITDTQYF

V gene: TRBV20-1
J gene: TRBJ2-3
D gene: -
clone size: once
CDR3 DNA: TGCAGTGCTCCGGAGGGGCGAACAGATACGCAGTATTTT
CDR3 protein: CSAPEGRTDTQYF

V gene: TRBV13
J gene: TRBJ2-7
D gene: -
clone size: -
CDR3 DNA: TGTGCCAGCAGCTTAGCGGGGGCTGCCTACGAGCAGTACTTC
CDR3 protein: CASSLAGAAYEQYF

V gene: TRBV18
J gene: TRBJ2-3
D gene: TRBD2
clone size: -
CDR3 DNA: TGTGCCACCTATGGACTAGCGGGCACAGATACGCAGTATTTT
CDR3 protein: CATYGLAGTDTQYF